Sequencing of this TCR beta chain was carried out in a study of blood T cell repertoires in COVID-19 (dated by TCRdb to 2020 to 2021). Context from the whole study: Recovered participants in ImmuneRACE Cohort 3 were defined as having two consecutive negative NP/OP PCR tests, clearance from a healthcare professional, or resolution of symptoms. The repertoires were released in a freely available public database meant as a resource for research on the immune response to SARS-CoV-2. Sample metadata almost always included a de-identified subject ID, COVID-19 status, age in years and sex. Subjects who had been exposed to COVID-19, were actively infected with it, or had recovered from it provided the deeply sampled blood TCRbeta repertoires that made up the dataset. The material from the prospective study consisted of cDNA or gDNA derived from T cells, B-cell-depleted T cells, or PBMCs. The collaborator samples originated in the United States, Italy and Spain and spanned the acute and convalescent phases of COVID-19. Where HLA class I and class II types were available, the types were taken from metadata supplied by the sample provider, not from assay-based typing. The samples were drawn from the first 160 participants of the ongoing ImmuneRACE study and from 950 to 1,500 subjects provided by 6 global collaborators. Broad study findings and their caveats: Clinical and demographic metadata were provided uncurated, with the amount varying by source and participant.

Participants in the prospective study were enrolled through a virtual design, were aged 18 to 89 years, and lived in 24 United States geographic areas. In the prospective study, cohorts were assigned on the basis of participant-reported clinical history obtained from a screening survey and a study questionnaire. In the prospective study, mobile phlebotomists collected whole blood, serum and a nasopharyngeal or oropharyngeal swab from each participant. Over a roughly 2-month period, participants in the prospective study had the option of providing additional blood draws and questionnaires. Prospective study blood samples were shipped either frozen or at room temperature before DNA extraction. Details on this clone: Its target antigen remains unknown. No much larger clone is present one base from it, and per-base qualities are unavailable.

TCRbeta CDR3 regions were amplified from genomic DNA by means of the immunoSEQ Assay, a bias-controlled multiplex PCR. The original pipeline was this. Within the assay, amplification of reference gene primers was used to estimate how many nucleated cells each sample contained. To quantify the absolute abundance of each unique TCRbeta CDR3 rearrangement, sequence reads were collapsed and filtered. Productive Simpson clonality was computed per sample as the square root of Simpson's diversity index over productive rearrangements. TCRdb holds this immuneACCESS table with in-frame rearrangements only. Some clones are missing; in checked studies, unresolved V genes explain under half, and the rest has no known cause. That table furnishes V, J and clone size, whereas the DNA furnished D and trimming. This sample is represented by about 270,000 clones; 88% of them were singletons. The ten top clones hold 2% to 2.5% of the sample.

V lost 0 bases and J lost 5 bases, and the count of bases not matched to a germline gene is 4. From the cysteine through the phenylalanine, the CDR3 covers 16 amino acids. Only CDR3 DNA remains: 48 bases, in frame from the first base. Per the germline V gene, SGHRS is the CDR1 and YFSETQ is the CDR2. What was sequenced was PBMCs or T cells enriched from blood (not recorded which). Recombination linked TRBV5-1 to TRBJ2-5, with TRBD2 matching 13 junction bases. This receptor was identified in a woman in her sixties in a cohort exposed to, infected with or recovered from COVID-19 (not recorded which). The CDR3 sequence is CASSLGLAGGVETQYF. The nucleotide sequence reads TGCGCCAGCAGCTTGGGACTAGCGGGAGGTGTGGAGACCCAGTACTTC.